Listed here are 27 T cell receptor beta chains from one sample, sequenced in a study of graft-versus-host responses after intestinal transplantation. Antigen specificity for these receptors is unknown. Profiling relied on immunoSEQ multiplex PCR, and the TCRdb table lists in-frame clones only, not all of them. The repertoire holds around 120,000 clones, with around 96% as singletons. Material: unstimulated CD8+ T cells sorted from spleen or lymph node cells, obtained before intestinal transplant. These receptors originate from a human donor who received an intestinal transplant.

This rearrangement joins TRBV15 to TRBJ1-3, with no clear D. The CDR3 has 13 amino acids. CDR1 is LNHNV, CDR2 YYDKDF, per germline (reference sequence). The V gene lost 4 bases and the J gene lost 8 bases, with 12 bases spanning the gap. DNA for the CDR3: TGTGCCACCAGCACGGCATTATGGGACACCATATATTTT. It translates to CATSTALWDTIYF.

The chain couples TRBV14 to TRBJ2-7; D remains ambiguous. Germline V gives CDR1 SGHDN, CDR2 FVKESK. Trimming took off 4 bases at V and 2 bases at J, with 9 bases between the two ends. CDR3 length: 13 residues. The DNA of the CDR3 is TGTGCCAGCAGCCCGGCCGCCACCTACGAGCAGTACTTC. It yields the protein CASSPAATYEQYF.

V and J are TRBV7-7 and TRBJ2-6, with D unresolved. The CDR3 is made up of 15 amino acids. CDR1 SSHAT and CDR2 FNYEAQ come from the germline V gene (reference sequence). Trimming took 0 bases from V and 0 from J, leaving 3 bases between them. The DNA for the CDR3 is TGTGCCAGCAGCTTAGCCAGCTCTGGGGCCAACGTCCTGACTTTC. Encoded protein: CASSLASSGANVLTF. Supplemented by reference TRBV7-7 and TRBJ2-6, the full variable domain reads GAGVSQSPRYKVTKRGQDVTLRCDPISSHATLYWYQQALGQGPEFLTYFNYEAQPDKSGLPSDRFSAERPEGSISTLTIQRTEQRDSAMYRCASSLASSGANVLTFGAGSRLTVL.

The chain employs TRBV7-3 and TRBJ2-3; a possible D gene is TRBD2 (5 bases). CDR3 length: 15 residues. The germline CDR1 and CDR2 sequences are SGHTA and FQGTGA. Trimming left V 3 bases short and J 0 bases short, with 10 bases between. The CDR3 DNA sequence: TGTGCCAGCAGCTTTCTTGGGAGTAGCACAGATACGCAGTATTTT. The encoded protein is CASSFLGSSTDTQYF.

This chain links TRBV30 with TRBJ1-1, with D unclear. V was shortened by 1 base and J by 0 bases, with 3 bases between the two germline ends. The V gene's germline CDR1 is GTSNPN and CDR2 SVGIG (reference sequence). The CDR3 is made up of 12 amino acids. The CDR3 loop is CAWSEMNTEAFF. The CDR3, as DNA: TGTGCCTGGAGTGAGATGAACACTGAAGCTTTCTTT.

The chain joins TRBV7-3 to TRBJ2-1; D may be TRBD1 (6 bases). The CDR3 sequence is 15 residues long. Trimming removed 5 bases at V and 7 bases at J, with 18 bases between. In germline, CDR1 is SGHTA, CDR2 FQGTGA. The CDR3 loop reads CASSPPGNRENEQFF. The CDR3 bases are TGTGCCAGCAGCCCCCCGGGGAACAGGGAAAATGAGCAGTTCTTC.

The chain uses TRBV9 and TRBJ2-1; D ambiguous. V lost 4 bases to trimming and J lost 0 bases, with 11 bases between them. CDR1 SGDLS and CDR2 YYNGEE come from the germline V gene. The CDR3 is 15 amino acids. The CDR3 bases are TGTGCCAGCAGCTTCACCATGAGCTCCTACAATGAGCAGTTCTTC. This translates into CASSFTMSSYNEQFF.

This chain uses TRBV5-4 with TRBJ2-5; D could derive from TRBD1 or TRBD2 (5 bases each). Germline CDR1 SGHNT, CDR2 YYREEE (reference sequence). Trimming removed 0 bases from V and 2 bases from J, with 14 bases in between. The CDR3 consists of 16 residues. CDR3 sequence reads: CASSLGGEWIQETQYF. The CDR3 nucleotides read TGTGCCAGCAGCTTGGGAGGGGAGTGGATTCAAGAGACCCAGTACTTC.

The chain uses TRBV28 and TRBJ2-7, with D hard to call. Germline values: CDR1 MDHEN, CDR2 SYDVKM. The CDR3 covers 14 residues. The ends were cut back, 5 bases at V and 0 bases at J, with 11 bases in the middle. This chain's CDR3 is CASSPGGNSYEQYF. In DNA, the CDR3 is TGTGCCAGCAGTCCGGGCGGCAACTCCTACGAGCAGTACTTC.

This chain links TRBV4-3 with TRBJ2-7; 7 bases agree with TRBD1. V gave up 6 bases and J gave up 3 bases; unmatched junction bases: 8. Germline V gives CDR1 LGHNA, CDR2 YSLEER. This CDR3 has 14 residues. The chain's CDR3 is CASSYRQGVYEQYF. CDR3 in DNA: TGCGCCAGCAGTTACAGACAGGGTGTCTACGAGCAGTACTTC.

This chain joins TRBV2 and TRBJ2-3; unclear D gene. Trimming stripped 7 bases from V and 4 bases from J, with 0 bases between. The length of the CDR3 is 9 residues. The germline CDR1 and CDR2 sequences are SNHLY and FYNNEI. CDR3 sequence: CASTDTQYF. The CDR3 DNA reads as TGTGCCAGCACAGATACGCAGTATTTT.

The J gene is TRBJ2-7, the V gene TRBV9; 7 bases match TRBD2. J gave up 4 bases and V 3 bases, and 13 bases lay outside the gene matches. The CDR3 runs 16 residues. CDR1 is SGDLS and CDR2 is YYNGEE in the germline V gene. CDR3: CASSAAGRGFGYEQYF. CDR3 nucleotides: TGTGCCAGCAGCGCCGCAGGGCGGGGGTTTGGGTACGAGCAGTACTTC.

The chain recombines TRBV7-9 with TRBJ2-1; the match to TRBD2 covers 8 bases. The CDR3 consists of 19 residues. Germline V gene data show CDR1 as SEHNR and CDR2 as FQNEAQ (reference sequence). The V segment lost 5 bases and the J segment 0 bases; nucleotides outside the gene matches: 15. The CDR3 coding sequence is TGTGCCAGCAGCCCCCAGACTAGCGTCTTCTCCTTCTCCTACAATGAGCAGTTCTTC. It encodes CASSPQTSVFSFSYNEQFF.

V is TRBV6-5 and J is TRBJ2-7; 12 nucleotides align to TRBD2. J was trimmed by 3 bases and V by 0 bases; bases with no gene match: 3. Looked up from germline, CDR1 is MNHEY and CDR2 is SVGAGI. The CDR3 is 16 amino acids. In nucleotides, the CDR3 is TGTGCCAGCAGTTACTCGGAGACTAGCGGGGGCTACGAGCAGTACTTC. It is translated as CASSYSETSGGYEQYF.

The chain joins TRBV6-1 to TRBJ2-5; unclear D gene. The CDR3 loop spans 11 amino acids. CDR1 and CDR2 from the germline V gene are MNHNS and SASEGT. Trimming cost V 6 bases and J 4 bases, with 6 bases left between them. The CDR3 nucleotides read TGTGCCAGCAGGGAATTAGAGACCCAGTACTTC. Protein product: CASRELETQYF.

The CDR3: CASSSKDPAGAPQETQYF. In DNA, the CDR3 is TGTGCCAGCAGCTCAAAGGACCCTGCAGGGGCGCCCCAAGAGACCCAGTACTTC. The chain couples TRBV27 to TRBJ2-5; the D gene is possibly TRBD1 (6 bases). Trimming cost V 6 bases and J 1 base, with 24 bases left between them. The CDR3 runs 18 residues. Germline lookup yields CDR1 MNHEY and CDR2 SMNVEV (reference sequence).

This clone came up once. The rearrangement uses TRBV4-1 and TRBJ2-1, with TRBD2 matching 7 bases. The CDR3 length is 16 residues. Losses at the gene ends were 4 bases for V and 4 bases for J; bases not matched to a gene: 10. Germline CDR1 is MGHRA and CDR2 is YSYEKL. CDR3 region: CASSPWVSGEYNEQFF. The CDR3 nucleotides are TGCGCCAGCAGCCCTTGGGTCAGCGGGGAGTACAATGAGCAGTTCTTC.

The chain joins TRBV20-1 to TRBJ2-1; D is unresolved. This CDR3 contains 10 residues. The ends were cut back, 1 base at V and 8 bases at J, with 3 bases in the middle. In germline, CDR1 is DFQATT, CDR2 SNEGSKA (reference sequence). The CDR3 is CSARGHEQFF. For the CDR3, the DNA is TGCAGTGCTAGAGGTCATGAGCAGTTCTTC.

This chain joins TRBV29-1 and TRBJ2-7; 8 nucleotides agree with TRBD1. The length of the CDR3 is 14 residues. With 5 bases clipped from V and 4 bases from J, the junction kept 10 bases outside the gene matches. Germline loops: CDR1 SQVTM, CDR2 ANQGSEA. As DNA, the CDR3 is TGCAGCGTTACCGATAGAAGACAGGGGTACGAGCAGTACTTC. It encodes CSVTDRRQGYEQYF.

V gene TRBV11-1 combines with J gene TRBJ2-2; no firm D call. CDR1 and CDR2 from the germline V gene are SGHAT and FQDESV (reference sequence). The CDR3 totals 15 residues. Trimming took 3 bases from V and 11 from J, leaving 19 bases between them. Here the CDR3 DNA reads TGTGCCAGCAGCTTCAGCTGGGTCCGGATAGGAGAGCTGTTTTTT. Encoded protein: CASSFSWVRIGELFF.

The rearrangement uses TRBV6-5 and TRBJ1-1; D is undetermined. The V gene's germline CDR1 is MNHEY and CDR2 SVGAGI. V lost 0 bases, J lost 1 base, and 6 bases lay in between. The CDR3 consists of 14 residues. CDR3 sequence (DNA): TGTGCCAGCAGTTACTCAAGAGGGAACACTGAAGCTTTCTTT. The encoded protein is CASSYSRGNTEAFF.

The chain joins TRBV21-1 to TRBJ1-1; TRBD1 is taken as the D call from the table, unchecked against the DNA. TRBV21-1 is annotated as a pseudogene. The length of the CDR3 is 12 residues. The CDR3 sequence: CASSKTNTEAFF. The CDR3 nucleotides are TGTGCCAGCAGCAAAACAAACACTGAAGCTTTCTTT.

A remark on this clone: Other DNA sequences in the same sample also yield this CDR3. CDR3 sequence: CASSLAGFGNSFIFAELNEQFF. The DNA for the CDR3 is TGCGCCAGCAGCTTGGCCGGGTTTGGGAACTCGTTCATCTTCGCCGAACTCAATGAGCAGTTCTTC. The chain has TRBV5-1 and TRBJ2-1, with no clear D. Trimming pared 0 bases from V and 6 bases from J, leaving 34 bases between. The CDR3 spans 22 residues. Germline V gives CDR1 SGHRS, CDR2 YFSETQ. The full variable domain, with the rest looked up from reference TRBV5-1 and TRBJ2-1, is KAGVTQTPRYLIKTRGQQVTLSCSPISGHRSVSWYQQTPGQGLQFLFEYFSETQRNKGNFPGRFSGRQFSNSRSEMNVSTLELGDSALYLCASSLAGFGNSFIFAELNEQFFGPGTRLTVL.

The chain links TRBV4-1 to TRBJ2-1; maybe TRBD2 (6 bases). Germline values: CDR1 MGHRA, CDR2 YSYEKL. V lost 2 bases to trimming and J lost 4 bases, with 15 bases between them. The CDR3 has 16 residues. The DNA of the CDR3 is TGCGCCAGCAGCCAAATTCTAGCGACCTATTACAATGAGCAGTTCTTC. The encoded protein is CASSQILATYYNEQFF.

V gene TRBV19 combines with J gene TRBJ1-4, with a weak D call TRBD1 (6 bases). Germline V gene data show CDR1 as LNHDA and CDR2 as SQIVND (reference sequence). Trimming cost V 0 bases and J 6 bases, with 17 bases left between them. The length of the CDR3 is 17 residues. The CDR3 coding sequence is TGTGCCAGTAGTATAGATCTCTCGGGGGGGCCTCATGAAAAACTGTTTTTT. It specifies CASSIDLSGGPHEKLFF.

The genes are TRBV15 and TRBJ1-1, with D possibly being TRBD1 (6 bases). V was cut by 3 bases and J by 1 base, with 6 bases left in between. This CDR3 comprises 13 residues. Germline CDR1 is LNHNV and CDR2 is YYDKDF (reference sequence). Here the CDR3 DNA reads TGTGCCACCAGCAGGGACAGGAACACTGAAGCTTTCTTT. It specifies CATSRDRNTEAFF.

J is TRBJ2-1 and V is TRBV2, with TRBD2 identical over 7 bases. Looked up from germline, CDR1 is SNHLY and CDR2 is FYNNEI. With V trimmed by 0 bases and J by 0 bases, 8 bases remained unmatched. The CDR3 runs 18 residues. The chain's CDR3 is CASSEALLADSSYNEQFF. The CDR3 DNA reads TGTGCCAGCAGTGAAGCGCTTCTAGCGGATAGCTCCTACAATGAGCAGTTCTTC. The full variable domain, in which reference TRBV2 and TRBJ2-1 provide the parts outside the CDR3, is EPEVTQTPSHQVTQMGQEVILRCVPISNHLYFYWYRQILGQKVEFLVSFYNNEISEKSEIFDDQFSVERPDGSNFTLKIRSTKLEDSAMYFCASSEALLADSSYNEQFFGPGTRLTVL.